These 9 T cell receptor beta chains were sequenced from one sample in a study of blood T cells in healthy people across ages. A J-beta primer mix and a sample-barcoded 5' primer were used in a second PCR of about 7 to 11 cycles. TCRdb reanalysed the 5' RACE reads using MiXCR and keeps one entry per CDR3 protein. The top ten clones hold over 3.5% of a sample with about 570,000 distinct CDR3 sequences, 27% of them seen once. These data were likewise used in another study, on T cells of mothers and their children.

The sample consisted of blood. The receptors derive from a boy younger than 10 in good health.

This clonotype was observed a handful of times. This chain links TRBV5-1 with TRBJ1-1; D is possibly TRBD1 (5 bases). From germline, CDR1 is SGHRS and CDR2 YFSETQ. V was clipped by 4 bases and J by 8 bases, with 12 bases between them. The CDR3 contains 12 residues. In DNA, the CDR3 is TGCGCCAGCAGCATGGACATGTACGAAGCTTTCTTT. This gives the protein CASSMDMYEAFF. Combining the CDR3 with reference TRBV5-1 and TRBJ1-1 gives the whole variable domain KAGVTQTPRYLIKTRGQQVTLSCSPISGHRSVSWYQQTPGQGLQFLFEYFSETQRNKGNFPGRFSGRQFSNSRSEMNVSTLELGDSALYLCASSMDMYEAFFGQGTRLTVV.

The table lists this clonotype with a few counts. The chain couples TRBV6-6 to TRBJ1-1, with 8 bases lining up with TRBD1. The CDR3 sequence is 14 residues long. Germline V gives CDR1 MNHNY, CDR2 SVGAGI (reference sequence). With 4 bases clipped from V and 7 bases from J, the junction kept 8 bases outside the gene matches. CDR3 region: CASSFSNDRGEAFF. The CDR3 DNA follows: TGTGCCAGCAGTTTCTCAAACGACAGGGGTGAAGCTTTCTTT.

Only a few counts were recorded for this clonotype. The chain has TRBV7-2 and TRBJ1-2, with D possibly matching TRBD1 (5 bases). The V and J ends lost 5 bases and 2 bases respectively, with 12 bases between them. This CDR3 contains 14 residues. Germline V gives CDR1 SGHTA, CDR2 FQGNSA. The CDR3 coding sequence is TGTGCCAGCAGCGCGACGACAGACAACTATGGCTACACCTTC. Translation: CASSATTDNYGYTF.

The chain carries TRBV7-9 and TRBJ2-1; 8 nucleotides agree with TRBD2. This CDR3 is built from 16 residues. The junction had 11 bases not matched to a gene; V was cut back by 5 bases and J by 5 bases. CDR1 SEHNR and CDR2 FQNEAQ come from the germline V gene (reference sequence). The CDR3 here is CASSPGGVLGDNEQFF. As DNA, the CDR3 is TGTGCCAGCAGCCCCGGGGGGGTCTTGGGGGACAATGAGCAGTTCTTC.

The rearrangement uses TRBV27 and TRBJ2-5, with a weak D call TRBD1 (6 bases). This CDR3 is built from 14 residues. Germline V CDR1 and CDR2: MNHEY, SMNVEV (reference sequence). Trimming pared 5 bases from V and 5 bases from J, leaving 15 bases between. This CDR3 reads CASSDDRRWETQYF. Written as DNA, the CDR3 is TGTGCCAGCAGTGACGACAGGCGGTGGGAGACCCAGTACTTC.

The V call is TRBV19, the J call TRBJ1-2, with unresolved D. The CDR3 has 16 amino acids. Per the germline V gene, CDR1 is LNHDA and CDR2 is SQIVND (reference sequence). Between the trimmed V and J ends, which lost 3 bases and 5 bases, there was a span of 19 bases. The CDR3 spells CASSIQPGYQGYGYTF. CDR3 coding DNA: TGTGCCAGTAGTATCCAGCCGGGGTACCAAGGATATGGCTACACCTTC.

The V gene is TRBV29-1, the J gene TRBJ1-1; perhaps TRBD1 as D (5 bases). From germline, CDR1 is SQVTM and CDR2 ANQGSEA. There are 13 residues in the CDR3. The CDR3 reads CTTQAGRNTEAFF. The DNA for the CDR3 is TGCACCACCCAGGCAGGGAGGAACACTGAAGCTTTCTTT.

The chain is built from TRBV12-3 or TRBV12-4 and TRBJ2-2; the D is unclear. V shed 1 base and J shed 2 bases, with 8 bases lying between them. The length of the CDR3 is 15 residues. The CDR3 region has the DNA TGTGCCAGCAGTTTAGGGACCCTTAACACCGGGGAGCTGTTTTTT. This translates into CASSLGTLNTGELFF.

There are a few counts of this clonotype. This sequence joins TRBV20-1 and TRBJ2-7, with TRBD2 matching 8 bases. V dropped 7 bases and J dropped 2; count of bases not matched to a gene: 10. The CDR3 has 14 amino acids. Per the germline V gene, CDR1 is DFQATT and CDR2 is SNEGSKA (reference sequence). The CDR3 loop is CSGVLREGPYEQYF. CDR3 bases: TGCAGTGGGGTCTTACGGGAGGGCCCCTACGAGCAGTACTTC.